The sequence of this T cell receptor beta chain was determined in a study of cytomegalovirus exposure and HLA in healthy donors. The study's findings and limits: Later analysis associated a missense DCLRE1C variant with TCR beta V- and J-gene trimming.

This CDR3 has 15 residues. Germline-derived CDR1 and CDR2 are SGHTA and FQGTGA. Trimming took off 5 bases at V and 5 bases at J, with 18 bases between the two ends. The PCR employed 60 Vbeta primers together with 13 Jbeta primers. Sequencing was performed with immunoSEQ multiplex PCR; in TCRdb, only in-frame clones are kept and a portion is missing. The sample comprises about 110,000 clones, about 90% of which are singletons, and more than 1.5% rests with the top ten. This clone was picked up a small number of times. What it recognizes is unknown. Sequenced material: PBMCs. The chain is built from TRBV7-3 and TRBJ2-5; TRBD1 might be the D (8 bases). This receptor was identified in a middle-aged man in good health and CMV-seronegative. As DNA, the CDR3 is TGTGCCAGCAGCCCTACCGGACAGGGAGGGGAGACCCAGTACTTC. Protein product: CASSPTGQGGETQYF. The full variable domain, in which reference TRBV7-3 and TRBJ2-5 provide the parts outside the CDR3, is GAGVSQTPSNKVTEKGKYVELRCDPISGHTALYWYRQSLGQGPEFLIYFQGTGAADDSGLPNDRFFAVRPEGSVSTLKIQRTERGDSAVYLCASSPTGQGGETQYFGPGTRLLVL.